Listed below are T cell receptor beta chains from one sample, sequenced in a study of T cell clones after liver transplantation. TCRdb's table, derived via immunoSEQ multiplex PCR, lists solely in-frame clones and lacks some. The sample carries tens of thousands of clones, around 80% recorded once. Specimen: CD4+ T cells from blood, collected 12 months after liver transplant. All receptors come from a human patient who received a liver transplant. Some of the T cells might come from the graft donor. The CDR3 runs from the conserved cysteine through the conserved F or W. The D gene is left open where the match is weak. The size field is filled for only some rows; it gives once, few, many or a size class.

J gene: TRBJ2-5
CDR3 length: 13
V gene: TRBV9
clone size: -
D gene: -
CDR3 DNA: TGTGCCAGCAGCGTCCGGCAGCAAGAGACCCAGTACTTC
CDR3 protein: CASSVRQQETQYF

J gene: TRBJ2-5
CDR3 length: 14
V gene: TRBV5-1
clone size: -
D gene: -
CDR3 DNA: TGCGCCAGCAGCTTGGCCGTACAGTATGAGACCCAGTACTTC
CDR3 protein: CASSLAVQYETQYF

J gene: TRBJ2-6
CDR3 length: 18
V gene: TRBV27
clone size: -
D gene: -
CDR3 DNA: TGTGCCAGCAGTTTACACAGGACCATCACCTCTGGGGCCAACGTCCTGACTTTC
CDR3 protein: CASSLHRTITSGANVLTF

J gene: TRBJ2-1
CDR3 length: 14
V gene: TRBV7-9
clone size: -
D gene: -
CDR3 DNA: TGTGCCAGCTCGCGGGCGACACTAAACAATGAGCAGTTCTTC
CDR3 protein: CASSRATLNNEQFF

J gene: TRBJ1-5
CDR3 length: 13
V gene: TRBV30
clone size: -
D gene: TRBD1
CDR3 DNA: TGTGCCTGGAGTGTAACAGGGGTTCAGCCCCAGCATTTT
CDR3 protein: CAWSVTGVQPQHF

J gene: TRBJ2-7
CDR3 length: 14
V gene: TRBV11-2
clone size: -
D gene: TRBD1
CDR3 DNA: TGTGCCAGCAGCTCAGGTACAGGGGTCTACGAGCAGTACTTC
CDR3 protein: CASSSGTGVYEQYF

J gene: TRBJ1-2
CDR3 length: 11
V gene: TRBV6-5
clone size: -
D gene: -
CDR3 DNA: TGTGCCAGCAGTTACTGGGGGGGCTACACCTTC
CDR3 protein: CASSYWGGYTF

J gene: TRBJ2-7
CDR3 length: 11
V gene: TRBV29-1
clone size: -
D gene: -
CDR3 DNA: TGCAGCGTTGTTGGACACTACGAGCAGTACTTC
CDR3 protein: CSVVGHYEQYF

J gene: TRBJ1-5
CDR3 length: 15
V gene: TRBV15
clone size: -
D gene: -
CDR3 DNA: TGTGCCACCAGCAGAGATCCTTGGACAAATCAGCCCCAGCATTTT
CDR3 protein: CATSRDPWTNQPQHF

J gene: TRBJ1-1
CDR3 length: 14
V gene: TRBV19
clone size: -
D gene: -
CDR3 DNA: TGTGCCAGTAGTTACGGCCAAACGTCGGGTGAAGCTTTCTTT
CDR3 protein: CASSYGQTSGEAFF

J gene: TRBJ1-1
CDR3 length: 14
V gene: TRBV27
clone size: -
D gene: -
CDR3 DNA: TGTGCCAGCAGTTTAAATGGAATGAACACTGAAGCTTTCTTT
CDR3 protein: CASSLNGMNTEAFF

J gene: TRBJ1-1
CDR3 length: 15
V gene: TRBV28
clone size: -
D gene: TRBD1
CDR3 DNA: TGTGCCAGCAGTTTCGCGAACGGGGGACAGGATGAAGCTTTCTTT
CDR3 protein: CASSFANGGQDEAFF

J gene: TRBJ1-2
CDR3 length: 12
V gene: TRBV29-1
clone size: once
D gene: -
CDR3 DNA: TGCAGCGTGGGGGGATCCTCAGGGGGCTACACCTTC
CDR3 protein: CSVGGSSGGYTF

J gene: TRBJ2-7
CDR3 length: 15
V gene: TRBV9
clone size: -
D gene: -
CDR3 DNA: TGTGCCAGCAGCCTAAGCCTGGCGGACAACTACGAGCAGTACTTC
CDR3 protein: CASSLSLADNYEQYF

J gene: TRBJ1-1
CDR3 length: 14
V gene: TRBV6-1
clone size: -
D gene: -
CDR3 DNA: TGTGCCAGCAGGTTGGACAGCATGAACACTGAAGCTTTCTTT
CDR3 protein: CASRLDSMNTEAFF

J gene: TRBJ2-5
CDR3 length: 15
V gene: TRBV15
clone size: -
D gene: -
CDR3 DNA: TGTGCCACCAGCAGAGATGTGGCGGGCCCAGAGACCCAGTACTTC
CDR3 protein: CATSRDVAGPETQYF

J gene: TRBJ1-1
CDR3 length: 14
V gene: TRBV7-2
clone size: -
D gene: TRBD1
CDR3 DNA: TGTGCCAGCAGCCCCAAACAGGGGGGGGCGGAAGCTTTCTTT
CDR3 protein: CASSPKQGGAEAFF

J gene: TRBJ2-7
CDR3 length: 15
V gene: TRBV11-2
clone size: -
D gene: -
CDR3 DNA: TGTGCCAGCAGCTTAGGGGTCAGTTGGTTCTACGAGCAGTACTTC
CDR3 protein: CASSLGVSWFYEQYF

J gene: TRBJ1-1
CDR3 length: 14
V gene: TRBV6-1
clone size: -
D gene: -
CDR3 DNA: TGTGCCAGCAGGGACAGCTCCGTCGGGACTGAAGCTTTCTTT
CDR3 protein: CASRDSSVGTEAFF

J gene: TRBJ2-3
CDR3 length: 15
V gene: TRBV7-2
clone size: -
D gene: TRBD1
CDR3 DNA: TGTGCCAGCAGCTTAGGACAGGGAAGGACAGATACGCAGTATTTT
CDR3 protein: CASSLGQGRTDTQYF

J gene: TRBJ2-3
CDR3 length: 17
V gene: TRBV5-1
clone size: -
D gene: TRBD2
CDR3 DNA: TGCGCCAGCAGCTCCCAGTTGGGCGGGGGAGGAACAGATACGCAGTATTTT
CDR3 protein: CASSSQLGGGGTDTQYF

J gene: TRBJ2-7
CDR3 length: 15
V gene: TRBV9
clone size: -
D gene: TRBD2
CDR3 DNA: TGTGCCAGCAGCGCCCGGACTAGCGGGAGAAACGAGCAGTACTTC
CDR3 protein: CASSARTSGRNEQYF

J gene: TRBJ1-1
CDR3 length: 13
V gene: TRBV2
clone size: -
D gene: -
CDR3 DNA: TGTGCCAGCCTAGCAGGGGCCGGGACTGAAGCTTTCTTT
CDR3 protein: CASLAGAGTEAFF

J gene: TRBJ2-3
CDR3 length: 14
V gene: TRBV28
clone size: -
D gene: TRBD1
CDR3 DNA: TGTGCCACCATAAGACAGGGTTCAAGTGGTACGCAGTATTTT
CDR3 protein: CATIRQGSSGTQYF

J gene: TRBJ2-3
CDR3 length: 15
V gene: TRBV14
clone size: few
D gene: TRBD2
CDR3 DNA: TGTGCCAGCAGCCCTAGCGGACGTTCCACAGATACGCAGTATTTT
CDR3 protein: CASSPSGRSTDTQYF

J gene: TRBJ2-3
CDR3 length: 13
V gene: TRBV9
clone size: -
D gene: -
CDR3 DNA: TGTGCCAGCAGCCTAACCCCCCAAGATACGCAGTATTTT
CDR3 protein: CASSLTPQDTQYF

J gene: TRBJ2-5
CDR3 length: 16
V gene: TRBV27
clone size: -
D gene: -
CDR3 DNA: TGTGCCAGCAGTTTATTGTTACACCTCAAGACGGGGACCCAGTACTTC
CDR3 protein: CASSLLLHLKTGTQYF

J gene: TRBJ1-2
CDR3 length: 16
V gene: TRBV5-8
clone size: -
D gene: -
CDR3 DNA: TGTGCCAGCAGCCCACGTTGGCGAACTATTAACTATGGCTACACCTTC
CDR3 protein: CASSPRWRTINYGYTF

J gene: TRBJ2-7
CDR3 length: 12
V gene: TRBV6-6
clone size: -
D gene: -
CDR3 DNA: TGTGCCAGCAGTTACTCCTCCTACGAGCAGTACTTC
CDR3 protein: CASSYSSYEQYF

J gene: TRBJ1-5
CDR3 length: 12
V gene: TRBV6-5
clone size: medium-sized
D gene: -
CDR3 DNA: TGTGCCAGCAGCCGCCGGGGGCAGCCCCAGCATTTT
CDR3 protein: CASSRRGQPQHF

J gene: TRBJ2-7
CDR3 length: 12
V gene: TRBV12-5
clone size: few
D gene: -
CDR3 DNA: TGTGCTAGTGGTCCAACAGGACCCAATATCTACTTC
CDR3 protein: CASGPTGPNIYF

J gene: TRBJ2-3
CDR3 length: 13
V gene: TRBV9
clone size: -
D gene: -
CDR3 DNA: TGTGCCAGCAGCGTAGACAGCACAGATACGCAGTATTTT
CDR3 protein: CASSVDSTDTQYF

J gene: TRBJ1-2
CDR3 length: 11
V gene: TRBV28
clone size: -
D gene: -
CDR3 DNA: TGTGCCAGCAGTTTGGGGGATGGCTACACCTTC
CDR3 protein: CASSLGDGYTF

J gene: TRBJ2-2
CDR3 length: 12
V gene: TRBV6-6
clone size: -
D gene: -
CDR3 DNA: TGTGCCAGCAGTTACTCGGGCGGGGAGCTGTTTTTT
CDR3 protein: CASSYSGGELFF

J gene: TRBJ2-1
CDR3 length: 15
V gene: TRBV19
clone size: -
D gene: -
CDR3 DNA: TGTGCCAGTAGTACCCCAGGGGCCGGGAACAATGAGCAGTTCTTC
CDR3 protein: CASSTPGAGNNEQFF

J gene: TRBJ2-3
CDR3 length: 16
V gene: TRBV7-2
clone size: -
D gene: TRBD2
CDR3 DNA: TGTGCCAGCAGCTTAGTTGGCGGGGGTAGCACAGATACGCAGTATTTT
CDR3 protein: CASSLVGGGSTDTQYF

J gene: TRBJ1-2
CDR3 length: 17
V gene: TRBV28
clone size: -
D gene: TRBD1
CDR3 DNA: TGTGCCAGCAGTCCACGGACAGGGCGTGTTATAGGGTATGGCTACACCTTC
CDR3 protein: CASSPRTGRVIGYGYTF

J gene: TRBJ2-6
CDR3 length: 15
V gene: TRBV5-4
clone size: once
D gene: -
CDR3 DNA: TGTGCCAGCAGCTCAATTTCCGCTGGGGCCAACGTCCTGACTTTC
CDR3 protein: CASSSISAGANVLTF

J gene: TRBJ2-5
CDR3 length: 15
V gene: TRBV6-5
clone size: -
D gene: TRBD1
CDR3 DNA: TGTGCCAGCAGCTGGGACAGGGGACTCGAAGAGACCCAGTACTTC
CDR3 protein: CASSWDRGLEETQYF

J gene: TRBJ2-5
CDR3 length: 13
V gene: TRBV10-2
clone size: -
D gene: -
CDR3 DNA: TGCGCCAGCAGGACCGGGGGGCGGGAGACCCAGTACTTC
CDR3 protein: CASRTGGRETQYF

J gene: TRBJ2-7
CDR3 length: 15
V gene: TRBV6-1
clone size: -
D gene: -
CDR3 DNA: TGTGCCAGCAGTGAAGCAGGGGTAGCCTCCTACGAGCAGTACTTC
CDR3 protein: CASSEAGVASYEQYF

J gene: TRBJ2-7
CDR3 length: 15
V gene: TRBV4-2
clone size: -
D gene: -
CDR3 DNA: TGTGCCAGCAGCCAAGATGGTCGGCAAGCCTACGAGCAGTACTTC
CDR3 protein: CASSQDGRQAYEQYF

J gene: TRBJ2-5
CDR3 length: 18
V gene: TRBV7-9
clone size: -
D gene: -
CDR3 DNA: TGTGCCAGCAGCCCGGGATTTACGGAATATGGGGGACAAGAGACCCAGTACTTC
CDR3 protein: CASSPGFTEYGGQETQYF

J gene: TRBJ1-5
CDR3 length: 15
V gene: TRBV6-6
clone size: -
D gene: -
CDR3 DNA: TGTGCCAGCAGTTACTCGACTTCAGGGTCTCAGCCCCAGCATTTT
CDR3 protein: CASSYSTSGSQPQHF

J gene: TRBJ1-4
CDR3 length: 14
V gene: TRBV2
clone size: once
D gene: -
CDR3 DNA: TGTGCCAGCAGTTCTCAGGGATTTACGGAAAAACTGTTTTTT
CDR3 protein: CASSSQGFTEKLFF

J gene: TRBJ2-1
CDR3 length: 14
V gene: TRBV7-7
clone size: -
D gene: TRBD2
CDR3 DNA: TGTGCCAGCAGCTTAGGGGGACTAGCGTACGAGCAGTTCTTC
CDR3 protein: CASSLGGLAYEQFF

J gene: TRBJ2-1
CDR3 length: 17
V gene: TRBV4-3
clone size: -
D gene: -
CDR3 DNA: TGCGCCAGCAGCCAAGGGGTACTACTCCAGATAGACAATGAGCAGTTCTTC
CDR3 protein: CASSQGVLLQIDNEQFF

J gene: TRBJ1-1
CDR3 length: 13
V gene: TRBV29-1
clone size: -
D gene: TRBD1
CDR3 DNA: TGCAGCGTTGATCACAGGGGAGGCACTGAAGCTTTCTTT
CDR3 protein: CSVDHRGGTEAFF

J gene: TRBJ1-2
CDR3 length: 15
V gene: TRBV6-4
clone size: -
D gene: -
CDR3 DNA: TGTGCCAGCAGTGAATTAGCGGCCACCGACTATGGCTACACCTTC
CDR3 protein: CASSELAATDYGYTF

J gene: TRBJ2-1
CDR3 length: 11
V gene: TRBV20-1
clone size: -
D gene: -
CDR3 DNA: TGCAGTGCCGCAATAGGACGCGAGCAGTTCTTC
CDR3 protein: CSAAIGREQFF

J gene: TRBJ2-5
CDR3 length: 14
V gene: TRBV5-5
clone size: once
D gene: -
CDR3 DNA: TGTGCCAGCAGCTTGGAACAGGTCCAAGAGACCCAGTACTTC
CDR3 protein: CASSLEQVQETQYF

J gene: TRBJ2-1
CDR3 length: 15
V gene: TRBV27
clone size: once
D gene: TRBD2
CDR3 DNA: TGTGCCAGCAGAACTACTAGCGGGAGACTCAATGAGCAGTTCTTC
CDR3 protein: CASRTTSGRLNEQFF

J gene: TRBJ1-2
CDR3 length: 16
V gene: TRBV27
clone size: -
D gene: TRBD1
CDR3 DNA: TGTGCCAGCAGTCGGGGACAGGGGGTAAAGGACTATGGCTACACCTTC
CDR3 protein: CASSRGQGVKDYGYTF

J gene: TRBJ1-5
CDR3 length: 14
V gene: TRBV27
clone size: -
D gene: TRBD1
CDR3 DNA: TGTGCCAGCAGTTCGACAGGGTTCATTCAGCCCCAGCATTTT
CDR3 protein: CASSSTGFIQPQHF